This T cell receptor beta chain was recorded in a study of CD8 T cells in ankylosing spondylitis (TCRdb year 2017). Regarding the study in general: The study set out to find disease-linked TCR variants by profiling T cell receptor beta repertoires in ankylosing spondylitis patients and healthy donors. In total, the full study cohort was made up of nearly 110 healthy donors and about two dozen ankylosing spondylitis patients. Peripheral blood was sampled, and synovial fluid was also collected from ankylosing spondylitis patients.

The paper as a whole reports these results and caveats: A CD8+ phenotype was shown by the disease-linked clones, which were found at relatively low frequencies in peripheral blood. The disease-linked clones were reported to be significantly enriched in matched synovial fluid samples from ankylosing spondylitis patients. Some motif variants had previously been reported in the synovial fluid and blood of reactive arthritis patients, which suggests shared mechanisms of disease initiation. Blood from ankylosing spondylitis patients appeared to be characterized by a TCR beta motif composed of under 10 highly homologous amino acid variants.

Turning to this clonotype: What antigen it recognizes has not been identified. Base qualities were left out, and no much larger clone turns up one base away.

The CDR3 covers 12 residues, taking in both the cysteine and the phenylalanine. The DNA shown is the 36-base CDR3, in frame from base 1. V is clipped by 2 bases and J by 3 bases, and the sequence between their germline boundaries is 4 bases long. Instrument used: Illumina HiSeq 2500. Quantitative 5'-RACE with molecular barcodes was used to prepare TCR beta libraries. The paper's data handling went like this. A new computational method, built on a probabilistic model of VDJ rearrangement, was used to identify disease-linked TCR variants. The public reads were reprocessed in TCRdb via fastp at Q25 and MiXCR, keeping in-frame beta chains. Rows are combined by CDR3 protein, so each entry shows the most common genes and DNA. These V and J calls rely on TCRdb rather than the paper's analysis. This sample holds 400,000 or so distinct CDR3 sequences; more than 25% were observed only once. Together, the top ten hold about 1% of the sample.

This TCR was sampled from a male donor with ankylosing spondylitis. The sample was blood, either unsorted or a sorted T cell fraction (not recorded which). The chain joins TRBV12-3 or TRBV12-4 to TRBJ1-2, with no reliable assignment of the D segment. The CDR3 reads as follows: CASSLRHYGYTF. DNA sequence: TGTGCCAGCAGTTTACGACACTATGGCTACACCTTC.